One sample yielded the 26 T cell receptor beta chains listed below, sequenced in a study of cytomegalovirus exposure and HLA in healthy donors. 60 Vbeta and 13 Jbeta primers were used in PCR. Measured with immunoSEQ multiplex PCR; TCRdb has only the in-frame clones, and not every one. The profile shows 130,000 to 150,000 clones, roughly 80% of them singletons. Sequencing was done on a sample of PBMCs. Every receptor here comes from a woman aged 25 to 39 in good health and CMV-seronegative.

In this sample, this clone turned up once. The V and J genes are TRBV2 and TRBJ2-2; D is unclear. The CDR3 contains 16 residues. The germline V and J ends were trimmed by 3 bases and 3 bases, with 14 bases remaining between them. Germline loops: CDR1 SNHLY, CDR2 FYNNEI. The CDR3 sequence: CASSEVPTPDTGELFF. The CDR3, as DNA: TGTGCCAGCAGTGAGGTCCCAACTCCCGACACCGGGGAGCTGTTTTTT. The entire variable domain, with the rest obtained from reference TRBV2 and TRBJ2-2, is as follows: EPEVTQTPSHQVTQMGQEVILRCVPISNHLYFYWYRQILGQKVEFLVSFYNNEISEKSEIFDDQFSVERPDGSNFTLKIRSTKLEDSAMYFCASSEVPTPDTGELFFGEGSRLTVL.

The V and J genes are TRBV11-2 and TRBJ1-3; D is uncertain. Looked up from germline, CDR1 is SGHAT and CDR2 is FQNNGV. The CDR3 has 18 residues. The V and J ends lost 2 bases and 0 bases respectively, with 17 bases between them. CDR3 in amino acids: CASSLRLGGLSSGNTIYF. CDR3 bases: TGTGCCAGCAGCTTACGTTTAGGAGGGCTCAGCTCTGGAAACACCATATATTTT.

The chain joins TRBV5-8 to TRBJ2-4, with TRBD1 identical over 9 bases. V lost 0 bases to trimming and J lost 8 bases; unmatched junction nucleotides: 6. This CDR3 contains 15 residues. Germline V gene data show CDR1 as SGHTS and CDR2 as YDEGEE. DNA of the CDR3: TGTGCCAGCAGCTTGGACAGGGGGCGAGGGGACATTCAGTACTTC. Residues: CASSLDRGRGDIQYF.

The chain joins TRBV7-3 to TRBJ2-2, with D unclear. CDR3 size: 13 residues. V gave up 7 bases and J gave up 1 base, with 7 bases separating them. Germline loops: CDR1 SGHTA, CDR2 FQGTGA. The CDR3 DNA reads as TGTGCCAGCACAGTCGAGAACACCGGGGAGCTGTTTTTT. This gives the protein CASTVENTGELFF. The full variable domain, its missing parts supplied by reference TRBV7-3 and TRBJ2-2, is GAGVSQTPSNKVTEKGKYVELRCDPISGHTALYWYRQSLGQGPEFLIYFQGTGAADDSGLPNDRFFAVRPEGSVSTLKIQRTERGDSAVYLCASTVENTGELFFGEGSRLTVL.

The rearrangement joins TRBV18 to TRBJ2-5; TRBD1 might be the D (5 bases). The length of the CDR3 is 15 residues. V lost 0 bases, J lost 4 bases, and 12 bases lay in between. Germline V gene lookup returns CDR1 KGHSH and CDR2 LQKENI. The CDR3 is CASSPPSGFGETQYF. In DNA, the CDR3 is TGTGCCAGCTCACCACCGTCAGGGTTTGGAGAGACCCAGTACTTC.

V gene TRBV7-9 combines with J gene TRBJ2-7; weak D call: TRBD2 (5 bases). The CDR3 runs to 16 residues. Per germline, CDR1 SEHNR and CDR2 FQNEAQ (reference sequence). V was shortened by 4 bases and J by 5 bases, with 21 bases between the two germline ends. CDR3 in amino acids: CASSSQRGPFADEQYF. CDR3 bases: TGTGCCAGCAGCTCTCAACGCGGGCCCTTCGCCGACGAGCAGTACTTC.

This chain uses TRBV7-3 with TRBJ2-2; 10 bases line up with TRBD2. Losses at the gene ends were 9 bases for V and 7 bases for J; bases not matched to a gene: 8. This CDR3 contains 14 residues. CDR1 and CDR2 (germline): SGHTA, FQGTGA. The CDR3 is CASAAGGQSGELFF. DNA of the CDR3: TGTGCCAGTGCAGCGGGGGGGCAGAGCGGGGAGCTGTTTTTT.

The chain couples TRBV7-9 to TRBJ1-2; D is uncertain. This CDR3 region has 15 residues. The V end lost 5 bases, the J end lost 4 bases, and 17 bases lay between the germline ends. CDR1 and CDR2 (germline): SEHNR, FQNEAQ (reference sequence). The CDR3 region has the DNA TGTGCCAGCAGCCCTACACAAGGGAGCGGCTATGGCTACACCTTC. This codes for CASSPTQGSGYGYTF.

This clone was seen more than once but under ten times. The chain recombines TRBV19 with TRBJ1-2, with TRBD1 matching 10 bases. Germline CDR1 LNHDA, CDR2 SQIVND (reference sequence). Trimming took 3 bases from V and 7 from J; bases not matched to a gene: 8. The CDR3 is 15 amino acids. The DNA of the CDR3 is TGTGCCAGTAGTATCCGTGGACAGGGGGGTCGTGGCTACACCTTC. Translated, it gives CASSIRGQGGRGYTF.

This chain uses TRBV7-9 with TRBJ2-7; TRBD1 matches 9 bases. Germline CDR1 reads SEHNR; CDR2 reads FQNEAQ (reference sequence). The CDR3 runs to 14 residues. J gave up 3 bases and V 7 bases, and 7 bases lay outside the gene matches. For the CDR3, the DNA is TGTGCCAGCATCCAAGGGACAGGGAGCTACGAGCAGTACTTC. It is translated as CASIQGTGSYEQYF. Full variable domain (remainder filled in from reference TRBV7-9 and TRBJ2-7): DTGVSQNPRHKITKRGQNVTFRCDPISEHNRLYWYRQTLGQGPEFLTYFQNEAQLEKSRLLSDRFSAERPKGSFSTLEIQRTEQGDSAMYLCASIQGTGSYEQYFGPGTRLTVT.

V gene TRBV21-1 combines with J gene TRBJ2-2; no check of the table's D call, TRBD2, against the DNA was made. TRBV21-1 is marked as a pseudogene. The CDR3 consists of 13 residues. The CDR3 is CASPQERPGELFF. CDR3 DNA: TGTGCCAGCCCTCAAGAGAGGCCCGGGGAGCTGTTTTTT.

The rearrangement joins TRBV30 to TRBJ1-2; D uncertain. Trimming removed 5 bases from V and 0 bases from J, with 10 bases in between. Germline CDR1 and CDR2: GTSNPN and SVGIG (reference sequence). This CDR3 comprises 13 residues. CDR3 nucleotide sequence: TGTGCCTGGTCCTACGTACCTAACTATGGCTACACCTTC. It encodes CAWSYVPNYGYTF.

CDR3 DNA: TGTGCCAGCAGTGGGGCGACTAGCGGAAGCACAGATACGCAGTATTTT. Residues: CASSGATSGSTDTQYF. V gene TRBV2 combines with J gene TRBJ2-3; TRBD2 aligns across 9 bases. Germline V gives CDR1 SNHLY, CDR2 FYNNEI. The CDR3 totals 16 residues. V lost 4 bases and J lost 0; bases outside the gene matches: 5.

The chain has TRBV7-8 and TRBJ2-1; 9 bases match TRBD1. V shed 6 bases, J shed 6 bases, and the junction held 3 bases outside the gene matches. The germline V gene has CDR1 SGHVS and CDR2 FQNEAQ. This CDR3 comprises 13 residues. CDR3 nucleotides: TGTGCCAGCAGGGACAGGGGTGGCAATGAGCAGTTCTTC. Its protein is CASRDRGGNEQFF.

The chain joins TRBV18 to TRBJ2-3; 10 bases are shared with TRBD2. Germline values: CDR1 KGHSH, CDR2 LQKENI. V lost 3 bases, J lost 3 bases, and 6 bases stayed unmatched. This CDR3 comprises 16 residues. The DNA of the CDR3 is TGTGCCAGCTCACCCCTTAGCGGGGGGTCGACAGATACGCAGTATTTT. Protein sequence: CASSPLSGGSTDTQYF.

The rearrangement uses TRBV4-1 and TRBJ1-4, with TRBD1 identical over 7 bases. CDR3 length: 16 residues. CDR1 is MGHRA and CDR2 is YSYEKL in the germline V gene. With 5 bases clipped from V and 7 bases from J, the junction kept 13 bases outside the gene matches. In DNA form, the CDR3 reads TGCGCCAGCAGCGACGGATCCCGGGACAGCTCTGAAAAACTGTTTTTT. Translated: CASSDGSRDSSEKLFF.

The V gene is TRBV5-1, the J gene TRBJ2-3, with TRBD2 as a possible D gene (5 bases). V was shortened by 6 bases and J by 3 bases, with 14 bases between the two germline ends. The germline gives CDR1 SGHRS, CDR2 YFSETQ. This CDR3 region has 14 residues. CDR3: CASTRGSLTDTQYF. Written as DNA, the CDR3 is TGCGCCAGCACTAGAGGGTCTCTAACAGATACGCAGTATTTT. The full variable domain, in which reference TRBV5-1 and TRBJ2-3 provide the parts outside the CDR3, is KAGVTQTPRYLIKTRGQQVTLSCSPISGHRSVSWYQQTPGQGLQFLFEYFSETQRNKGNFPGRFSGRQFSNSRSEMNVSTLELGDSALYLCASTRGSLTDTQYFGPGTRLTVL.

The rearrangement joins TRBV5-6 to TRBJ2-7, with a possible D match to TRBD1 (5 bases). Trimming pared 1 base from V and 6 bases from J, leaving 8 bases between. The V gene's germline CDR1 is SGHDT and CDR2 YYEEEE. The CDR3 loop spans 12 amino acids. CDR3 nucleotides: TGTGCCAGCAGCTTGTCAGGGTTCGAGCAGTACTTC. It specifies CASSLSGFEQYF.

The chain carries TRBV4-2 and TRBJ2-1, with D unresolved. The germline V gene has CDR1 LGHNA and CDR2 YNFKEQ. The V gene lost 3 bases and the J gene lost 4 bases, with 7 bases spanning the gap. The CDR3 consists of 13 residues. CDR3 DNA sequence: TGTGCCAGCAGCCAGTACTTTTACAATGAGCAGTTCTTC. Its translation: CASSQYFYNEQFF.

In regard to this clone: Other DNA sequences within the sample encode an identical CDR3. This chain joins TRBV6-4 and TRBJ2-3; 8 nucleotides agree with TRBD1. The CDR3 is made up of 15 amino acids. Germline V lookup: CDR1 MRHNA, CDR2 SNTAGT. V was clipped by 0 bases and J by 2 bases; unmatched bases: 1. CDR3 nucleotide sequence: TGTGCCAGCAGTGACTCCCAGGGGGCCACAGATACGCAGTATTTT. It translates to CASSDSQGATDTQYF.

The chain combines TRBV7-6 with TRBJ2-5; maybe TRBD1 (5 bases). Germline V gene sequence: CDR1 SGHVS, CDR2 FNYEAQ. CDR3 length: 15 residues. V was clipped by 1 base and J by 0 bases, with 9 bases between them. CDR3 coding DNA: TGTGCCAGCAGCTTAGTTGACAGCTACCAAGAGACCCAGTACTTC. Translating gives CASSLVDSYQETQYF.

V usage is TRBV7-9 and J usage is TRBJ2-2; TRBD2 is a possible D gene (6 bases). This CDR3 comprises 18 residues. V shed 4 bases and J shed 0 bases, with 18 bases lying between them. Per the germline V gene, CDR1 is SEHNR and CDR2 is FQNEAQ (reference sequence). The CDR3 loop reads CASSSSAVADANTGELFF. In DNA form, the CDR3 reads TGTGCCAGCAGCTCCTCCGCGGTAGCGGACGCGAACACCGGGGAGCTGTTTTTT.

The DNA for the CDR3 is TGTGCCAGTAGTATGTCCTCGACTCACACAGATACGCAGTATTTT. Its protein product is CASSMSSTHTDTQYF. The V gene is TRBV19, the J gene TRBJ2-3; D gene ambiguous. The CDR3 extends over 15 amino acids. V lost 3 bases and J lost 2, with 12 bases in between. Per the germline V gene, CDR1 is LNHDA and CDR2 is SQIVND (reference sequence).

The DNA of the CDR3 is TGCGCCAGCAGCCTAGGGACTAGCGGGAACAGTGGGGCCAACGTCCTGACTTTC. Its translation is CASSLGTSGNSGANVLTF. The J gene is TRBJ2-6, the V gene TRBV5-1; TRBD2 aligns across 13 bases. The germline gives CDR1 SGHRS, CDR2 YFSETQ. Trimming took 4 bases from V and 3 from J; bases not matched to a gene: 7. The CDR3 consists of 18 residues. Full variable domain (remainder filled in from reference TRBV5-1 and TRBJ2-6): KAGVTQTPRYLIKTRGQQVTLSCSPISGHRSVSWYQQTPGQGLQFLFEYFSETQRNKGNFPGRFSGRQFSNSRSEMNVSTLELGDSALYLCASSLGTSGNSGANVLTFGAGSRLTVL.

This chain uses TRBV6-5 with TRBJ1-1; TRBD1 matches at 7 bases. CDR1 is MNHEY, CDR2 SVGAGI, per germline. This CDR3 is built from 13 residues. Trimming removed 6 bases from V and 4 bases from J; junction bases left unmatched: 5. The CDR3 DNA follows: TGTGCCAGCAGCCCGACAGGGCTCACTGAAGCTTTCTTT. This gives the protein CASSPTGLTEAFF.

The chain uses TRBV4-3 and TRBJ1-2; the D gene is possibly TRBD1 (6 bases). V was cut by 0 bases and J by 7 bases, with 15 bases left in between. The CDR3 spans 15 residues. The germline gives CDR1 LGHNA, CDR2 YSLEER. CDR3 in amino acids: CASSQDHRASGGYTF. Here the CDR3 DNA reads TGCGCCAGCAGCCAAGATCACAGGGCCTCCGGTGGCTACACCTTC.